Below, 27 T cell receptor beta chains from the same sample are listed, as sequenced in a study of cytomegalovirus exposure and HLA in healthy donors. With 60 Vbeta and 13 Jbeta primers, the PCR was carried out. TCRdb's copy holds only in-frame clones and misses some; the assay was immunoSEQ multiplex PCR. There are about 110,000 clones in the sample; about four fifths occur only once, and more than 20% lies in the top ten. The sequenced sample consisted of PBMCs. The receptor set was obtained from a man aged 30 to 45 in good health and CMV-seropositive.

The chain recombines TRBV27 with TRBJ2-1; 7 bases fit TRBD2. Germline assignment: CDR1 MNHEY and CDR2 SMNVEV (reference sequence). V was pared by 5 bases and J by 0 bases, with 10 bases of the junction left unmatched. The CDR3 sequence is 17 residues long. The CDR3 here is CASSPIGWEGSYNEQFF. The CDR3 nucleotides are TGTGCCAGCAGTCCAATTGGGTGGGAGGGCTCCTACAATGAGCAGTTCTTC.

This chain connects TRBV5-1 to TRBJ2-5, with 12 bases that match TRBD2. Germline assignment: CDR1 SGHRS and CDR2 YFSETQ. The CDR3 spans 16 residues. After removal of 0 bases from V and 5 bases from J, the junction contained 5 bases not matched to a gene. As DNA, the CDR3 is TGCGCCAGCAGCTTGGGGCTAGCGGGAGGGACGGAGACCCAGTACTTC. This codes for CASSLGLAGGTETQYF.

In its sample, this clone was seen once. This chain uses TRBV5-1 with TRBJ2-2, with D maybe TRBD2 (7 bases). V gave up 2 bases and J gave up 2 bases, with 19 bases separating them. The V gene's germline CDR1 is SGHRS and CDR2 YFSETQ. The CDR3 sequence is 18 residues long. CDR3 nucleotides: TGCGCCAGCAGCTTACGGGGGGCGAGCGGGGTCAACACCGGGGAGCTGTTTTTT. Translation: CASSLRGASGVNTGELFF.

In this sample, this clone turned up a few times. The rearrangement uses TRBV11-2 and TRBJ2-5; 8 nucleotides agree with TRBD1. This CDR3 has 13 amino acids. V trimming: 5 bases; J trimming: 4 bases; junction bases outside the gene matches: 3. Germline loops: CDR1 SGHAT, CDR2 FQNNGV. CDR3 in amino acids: CASSPGTGETQYF. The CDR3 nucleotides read TGTGCCAGCAGCCCCGGGACAGGAGAGACCCAGTACTTC.

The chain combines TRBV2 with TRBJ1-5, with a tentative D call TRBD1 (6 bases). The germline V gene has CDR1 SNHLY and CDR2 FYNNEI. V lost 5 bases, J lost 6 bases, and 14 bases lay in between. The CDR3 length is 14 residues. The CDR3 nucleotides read TGTGCCAGCAGTTCACAGGGTAGGGGTCAGCCCCAGCATTTT. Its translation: CASSSQGRGQPQHF.

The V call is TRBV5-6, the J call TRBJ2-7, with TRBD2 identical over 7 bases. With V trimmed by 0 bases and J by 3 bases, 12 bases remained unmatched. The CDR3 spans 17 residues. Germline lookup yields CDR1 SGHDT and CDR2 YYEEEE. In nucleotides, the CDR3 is TGTGCCAGCAGCTTGGAACACAACTTCGGGGAGGGCTACGAGCAGTACTTC. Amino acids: CASSLEHNFGEGYEQYF. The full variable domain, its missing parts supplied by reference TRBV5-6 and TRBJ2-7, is DAGVTQSPTHLIKTRGQQVTLRCSPKSGHDTVSWYQQALGQGPQFIFQYYEEEERQRGNFPDRFSGHQFPNYSSELNVNALLLGDSALYLCASSLEHNFGEGYEQYFGPGTRLTVT.

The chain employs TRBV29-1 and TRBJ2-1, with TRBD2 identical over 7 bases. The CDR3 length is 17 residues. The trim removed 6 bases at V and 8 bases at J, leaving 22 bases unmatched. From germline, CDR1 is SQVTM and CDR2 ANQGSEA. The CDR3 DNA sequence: TGCAGCGTGGCGATCGATCTTTCTAGCGGCCTTGGGGATGAGCAGTTCTTC. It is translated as CSVAIDLSSGLGDEQFF.

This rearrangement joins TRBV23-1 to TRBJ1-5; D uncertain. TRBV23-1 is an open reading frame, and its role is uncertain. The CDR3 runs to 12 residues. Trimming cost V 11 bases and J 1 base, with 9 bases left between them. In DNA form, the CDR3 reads TGCGCCTCCCCAGGCAGCAATCAGCCCCAGCATTTT. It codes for CASPGSNQPQHF.

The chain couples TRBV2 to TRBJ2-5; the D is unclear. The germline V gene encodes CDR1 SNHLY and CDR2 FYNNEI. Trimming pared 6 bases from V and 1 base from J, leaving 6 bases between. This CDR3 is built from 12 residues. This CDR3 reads CASSQVQETQYF. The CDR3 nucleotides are TGTGCCAGCAGCCAGGTCCAAGAGACCCAGTACTTC.

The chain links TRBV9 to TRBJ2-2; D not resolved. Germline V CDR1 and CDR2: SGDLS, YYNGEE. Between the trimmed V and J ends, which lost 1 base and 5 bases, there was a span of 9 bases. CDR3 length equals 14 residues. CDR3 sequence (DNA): TGTGCCAGCAGCGTATGGGCAGATACCGGGGAGCTGTTTTTT. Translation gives CASSVWADTGELFF. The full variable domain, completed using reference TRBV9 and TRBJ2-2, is DSGVTQTPKHLITATGQRVTLRCSPRSGDLSVYWYQQSLDQGLQFLIQYYNGEERAKGNILERFSAQQFPDLHSELNLSSLELGDSALYFCASSVWADTGELFFGEGSRLTVL.

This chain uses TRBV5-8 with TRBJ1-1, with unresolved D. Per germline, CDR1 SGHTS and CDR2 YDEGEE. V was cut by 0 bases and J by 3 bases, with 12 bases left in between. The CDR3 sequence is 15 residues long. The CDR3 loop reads CASSLEAAGYTEAFF. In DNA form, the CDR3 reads TGTGCCAGCAGCTTGGAAGCGGCGGGGTACACTGAAGCTTTCTTT.

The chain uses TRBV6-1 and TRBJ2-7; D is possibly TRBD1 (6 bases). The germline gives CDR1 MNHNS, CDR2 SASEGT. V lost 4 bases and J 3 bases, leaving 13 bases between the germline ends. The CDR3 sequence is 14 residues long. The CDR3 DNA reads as TGTGCCAGCAGTGCCCGACAGGCTGACTACGAGCAGTACTTC. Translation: CASSARQADYEQYF.

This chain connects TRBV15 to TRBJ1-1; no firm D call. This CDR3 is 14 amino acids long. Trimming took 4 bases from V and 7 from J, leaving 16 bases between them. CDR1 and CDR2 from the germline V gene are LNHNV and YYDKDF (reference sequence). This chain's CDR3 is CATSKSGMSNEAFF. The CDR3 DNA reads TGTGCCACCAGCAAGAGCGGGATGTCAAATGAAGCTTTCTTT. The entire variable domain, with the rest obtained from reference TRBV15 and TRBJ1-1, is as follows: DAMVIQNPRYQVTQFGKPVTLSCSQTLNHNVMYWYQQKSSQAPKLLFHYYDKDFNNEADTPDNFQSRRPNTSFCFLDIRSPGLGDTAMYLCATSKSGMSNEAFFGQGTRLTVV.

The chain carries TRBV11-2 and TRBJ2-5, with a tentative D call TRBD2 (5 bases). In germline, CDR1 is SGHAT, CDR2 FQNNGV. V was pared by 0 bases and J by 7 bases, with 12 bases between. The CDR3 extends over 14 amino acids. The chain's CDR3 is CASSLDPGIRTQYF. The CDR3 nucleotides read TGTGCCAGCAGCTTAGATCCGGGAATCCGGACCCAGTACTTC.

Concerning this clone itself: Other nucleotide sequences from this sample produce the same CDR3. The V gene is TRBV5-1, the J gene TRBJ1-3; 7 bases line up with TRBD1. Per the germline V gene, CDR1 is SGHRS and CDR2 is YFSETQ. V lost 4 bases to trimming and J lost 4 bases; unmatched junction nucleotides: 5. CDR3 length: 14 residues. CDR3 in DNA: TGCGCCAGCAGCCTGACAGGGACAGGAAACACCATATATTTT. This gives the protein CASSLTGTGNTIYF.

CDR3 residues: CASSFSGNTIYF. The DNA for the CDR3 is TGTGCCAGCAGCTTCTCGGGGAACACCATATATTTT. V is TRBV5-4 and J is TRBJ1-3; no clear D gene. This CDR3 is built from 12 residues. Germline CDR1 and CDR2: SGHNT and YYREEE (reference sequence). The germline V and J ends were trimmed by 2 bases and 7 bases, with 7 bases remaining between them.

The CDR3 nucleotides are TGCGCCAGCAGCCAAGGATGGGCCAGGAAGAACACTGAAGCTTTCTTT. This sequence encodes CASSQGWARKNTEAFF. This sequence joins TRBV4-1 and TRBJ1-1; D gene uncertain. The germline V and J ends were trimmed by 1 base and 1 base, with 13 bases remaining between them. Germline CDR1 is MGHRA and CDR2 is YSYEKL. There are 16 residues in the CDR3.

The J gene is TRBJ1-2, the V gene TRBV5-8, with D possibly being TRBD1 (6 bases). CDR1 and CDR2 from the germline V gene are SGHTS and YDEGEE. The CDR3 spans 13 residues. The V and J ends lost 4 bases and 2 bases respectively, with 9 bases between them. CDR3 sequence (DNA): TGTGCCAGCAGCATGACAGGAAACTATGGCTACACCTTC. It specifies CASSMTGNYGYTF.

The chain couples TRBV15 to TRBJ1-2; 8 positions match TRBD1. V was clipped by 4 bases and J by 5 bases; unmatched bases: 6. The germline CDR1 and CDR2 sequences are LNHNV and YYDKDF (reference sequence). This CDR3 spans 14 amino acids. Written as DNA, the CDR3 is TGTGCCACCAGCACTGGACAGGGTGGTTATGGCTACACCTTC. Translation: CATSTGQGGYGYTF.

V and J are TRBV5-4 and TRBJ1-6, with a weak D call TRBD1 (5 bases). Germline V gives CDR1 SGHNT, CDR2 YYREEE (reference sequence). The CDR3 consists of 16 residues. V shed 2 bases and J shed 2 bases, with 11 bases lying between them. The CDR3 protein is CASSFSPTAYNSPLHF. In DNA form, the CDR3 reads TGTGCCAGCAGCTTTAGCCCGACAGCCTATAATTCACCCCTCCACTTT.

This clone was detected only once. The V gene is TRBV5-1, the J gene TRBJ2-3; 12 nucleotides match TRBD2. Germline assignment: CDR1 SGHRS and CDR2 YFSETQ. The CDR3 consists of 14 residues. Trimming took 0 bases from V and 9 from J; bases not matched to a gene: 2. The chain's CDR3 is CASSLGTSGETQYF. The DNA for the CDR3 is TGCGCCAGCAGCTTGGGGACTAGCGGGGAAACGCAGTATTTT.

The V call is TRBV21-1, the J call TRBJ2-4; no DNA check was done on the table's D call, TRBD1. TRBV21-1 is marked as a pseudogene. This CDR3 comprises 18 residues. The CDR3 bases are TGTGCCAGCAGCAAAGAGTGTCGTCAGGGCCCCCAAAAAGTGGTTCAGTACTTC. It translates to CASSKECRQGPQKVVQYF.

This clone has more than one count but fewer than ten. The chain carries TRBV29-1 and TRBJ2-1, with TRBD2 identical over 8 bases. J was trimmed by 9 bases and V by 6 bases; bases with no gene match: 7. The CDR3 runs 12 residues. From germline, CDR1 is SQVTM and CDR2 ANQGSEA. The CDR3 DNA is TGCAGCGTCAACAGGCGGGAGGCTGAGCAGTTCTTC. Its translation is CSVNRREAEQFF.

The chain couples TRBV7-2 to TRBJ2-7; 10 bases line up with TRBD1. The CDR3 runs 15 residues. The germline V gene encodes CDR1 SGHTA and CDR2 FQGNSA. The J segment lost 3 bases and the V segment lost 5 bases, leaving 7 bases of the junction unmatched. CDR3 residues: CASSRIGQGGYEQYV. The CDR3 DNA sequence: TGTGCCAGCAGCCGAATAGGACAGGGGGGCTACGAGCAGTACGTC.

In nucleotides, the CDR3 is TGTGCCAGCAGAAGGGGATTGGAAAATGAGCAGTTCTTC. Protein product: CASRRGLENEQFF. J is TRBJ2-1 and V is TRBV28; weak D call: TRBD1 (5 bases). Germline V lookup: CDR1 MDHEN, CDR2 SYDVKM. The V end lost 6 bases, the J end lost 7 bases, and 13 bases lay between the germline ends. The CDR3 sequence is 13 residues long.

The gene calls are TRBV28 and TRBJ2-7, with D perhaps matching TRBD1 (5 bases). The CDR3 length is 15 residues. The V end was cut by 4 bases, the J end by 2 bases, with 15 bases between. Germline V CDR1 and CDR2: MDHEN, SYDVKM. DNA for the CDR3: TGTGCCAGCAGTTCCGTCAGTCCAGGGACCTACGAGCAGTACTTC. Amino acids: CASSSVSPGTYEQYF.

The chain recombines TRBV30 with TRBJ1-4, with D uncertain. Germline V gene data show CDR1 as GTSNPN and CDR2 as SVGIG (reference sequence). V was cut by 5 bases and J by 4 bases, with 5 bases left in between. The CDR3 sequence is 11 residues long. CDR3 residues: CAWSLNEKLFF. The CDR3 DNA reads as TGTGCCTGGTCTCTTAATGAAAAACTGTTTTTT.